This T cell receptor beta chain was recovered during a study of CD8 T cells in ankylosing spondylitis. The study, taken as a whole, reports: Blood of patients with ankylosing spondylitis appeared to be characterized by a TCR beta motif of seven or eight highly homologous variants. Certain motif variants had earlier been reported in reactive arthritis synovial fluid and blood.

Ten or more counts support this clonotype. Its antigen is undetermined. V lost 10 bases to trimming and J lost 4 bases; unmatched junction nucleotides: 8. The CDR3 consists of 15 residues. Per germline, CDR1 ENHRY and CDR2 SYGVKD. Via MiXCR, TCRdb re-called the 5' RACE reads, giving one row per CDR3 protein. The table records about 540,000 distinct CDR3 sequences, 9.5% to 15% of them present only once. The TCR was taken from a male donor with ankylosing spondylitis. This chain links TRBV10-3 with TRBJ2-1, with 12 bases identical to TRBD2. Sequencing input: blood, either unsorted or a sorted T cell fraction (not recorded which). CDR3 in amino acids: CATRTSGDDYNEQFF. The DNA for the CDR3 is TGTGCCACCCGGACTAGCGGGGATGATTACAATGAGCAGTTCTTC.